Below, 20 T cell receptor beta chains from the same sample are listed, as sequenced in a study of T cells in Graves' hyperthyroidism and ophthalmopathy. Amplified TCR beta CDR3 regions came from RNA transcripts. HTBI primers drove first-round RT-PCR of the TCR CDR3. TCRdb recomputed calls from the multiplex PCR reads with MiXCR, one row per CDR3 protein. Of 350,000 to 400,000 distinct CDR3 sequences in the sample, 15% were seen once. The sequenced sample consisted of blood. These receptors all come from a woman in her 30s with Graves' hyperthyroidism.

The genes are TRBV2 and TRBJ1-3; D uncertain. This CDR3 is built from 10 residues. The V end lost 7 bases, the J end lost 7 bases, and 5 bases lay between the germline ends. Per germline, CDR1 SNHLY and CDR2 FYNNEI. The CDR3 sequence is CASIRNTIYF. CDR3 nucleotides: TGTGCCAGCATTAGGAACACCATATATTTT. The variable domain in full, with the rest retrieved from reference TRBV2 and TRBJ1-3, is EPEVTQTPSHQVTQMGQEVILRCVPISNHLYFYWYRQILGQKVEFLVSFYNNEISEKSEIFDDQFSVERPDGSNFTLKIRSTKLEDSAMYFCASIRNTIYFGEGSWLTVV.

This clonotype has a handful of counts. The chain carries TRBV15 and TRBJ1-1, with D perhaps TRBD1 (5 bases). This CDR3 is 17 amino acids long. Per germline, CDR1 LNHNV and CDR2 YYDKDF (reference sequence). V was clipped by 0 bases and J by 3 bases, with 17 bases between them. The CDR3 coding sequence is TGTGCCACCAGCAGAGATTCGTTGACAGAGGAAGACACTGAAGCTTTCTTT. Its translation is CATSRDSLTEEDTEAFF.

This chain uses TRBV5-4 with TRBJ1-4; 9 bases map to TRBD1. V lost 4 bases, J lost 7 bases, and 14 bases stayed unmatched. The CDR3 is 17 amino acids. The germline gives CDR1 SGHNT, CDR2 YYREEE (reference sequence). CDR3 DNA: TGTGCCAGCAGCGAGAAATCCGGGACAGGGTATGGTGAAAAACTGTTTTTT. It is translated as CASSEKSGTGYGEKLFF.

This clonotype has a handful of counts. The gene calls are TRBV5-8 and TRBJ1-6; no reliable D call. Germline CDR1 is SGHTS and CDR2 is YDEGEE. V lost 2 bases and J lost 5, with 2 bases in between. The CDR3 has 12 residues. CDR3 sequence reads: CASSFDNSPLHF. CDR3 bases: TGTGCCAGCAGCTTTGATAATTCACCCCTCCACTTT.

Regarding this clonotype: A read error may be the cause here, since a much bigger clone is one base away. This sequence joins TRBV3-1 and TRBJ1-1; a possible D gene is TRBD1 (6 bases). This CDR3 contains 16 residues. V was cut by 1 base and J by 1 base, with 13 bases left in between. Germline CDR1 and CDR2: LGHDT and YNNKEL (reference sequence). The CDR3 nucleotides are TGTGCCAGCAGCCAAGCGGGGGGCGCTGGGAACACTGAAGCTTTCTTT. Translated, it gives CASSQAGGAGNTEAFF.

This clonotype was seen at least ten times. This chain connects TRBV7-9 to TRBJ2-1; maybe TRBD2 (6 bases). V dropped 3 bases and J dropped 7 bases, with 13 bases sitting between them. The CDR3 loop spans 14 amino acids. In germline, CDR1 is SEHNR, CDR2 FQNEAQ (reference sequence). The CDR3 loop is CASSLGLAGNEQFF. The CDR3 DNA is TGTGCCAGCAGCTTGGGACTGGCGGGGAATGAGCAGTTCTTC.

There are a few counts of this clonotype. The rearrangement joins TRBV28 to TRBJ2-3, with D tentatively TRBD1 (6 bases). With 4 bases removed from V and 3 bases from J, the gap between germline ends came to 14 bases. Germline loops: CDR1 MDHEN, CDR2 SYDVKM. There are 15 residues in the CDR3. The CDR3 spells CASSSPRGATDTQYF. The CDR3 nucleotides are TGTGCCAGCAGTTCCCCCAGGGGCGCGACAGATACGCAGTATTTT.

The chain links TRBV5-1 to TRBJ1-5; TRBD1 aligns across 8 bases. The CDR3 covers 14 residues. Germline values: CDR1 SGHRS, CDR2 YFSETQ. V lost 5 bases to trimming and J lost 5 bases; unmatched junction nucleotides: 6. The CDR3 nucleotides read TGCGCCAGCAGTTATCAGACAGGGGATCAGCCCCAGCATTTT. This encodes CASSYQTGDQPQHF. The full variable domain, rest sourced from reference TRBV5-1 and TRBJ1-5, is KAGVTQTPRYLIKTRGQQVTLSCSPISGHRSVSWYQQTPGQGLQFLFEYFSETQRNKGNFPGRFSGRQFSNSRSEMNVSTLELGDSALYLCASSYQTGDQPQHFGDGTRLSIL.

This clonotype was picked up many times. The V and J genes are TRBV5-1 and TRBJ2-1, with D tentatively TRBD2 (6 bases). This CDR3 region has 14 residues. Germline V lookup: CDR1 SGHRS, CDR2 YFSETQ. Trimming took 4 bases from V and 6 from J, leaving 14 bases between them. Here the CDR3 DNA reads TGCGCCAGCAGCGACTATAGCGGCACCAATGAGCAGTTCTTC. Translation gives CASSDYSGTNEQFF.

There are a few counts of this clonotype. The CDR3 reads CASSPRTSGRPYEQYF. In nucleotides, the CDR3 is TGTGCCAGCAGCCCACGGACTAGCGGGAGGCCCTACGAGCAGTACTTC. The chain combines TRBV9 with TRBJ2-7, with TRBD2 identical over 14 bases. CDR1 and CDR2 from the germline V gene are SGDLS and YYNGEE. Unmatched junction bases numbered 5, after V lost 4 bases and J lost 2 bases. This CDR3 is 16 amino acids long.

This clonotype was seen many times. CDR3 coding DNA: TGTGCCAGCAGCTTGTTTGACAGGGCCTACGAGCAGTACTTC. Translating gives CASSLFDRAYEQYF. This sequence joins TRBV5-6 and TRBJ2-7, with 7 bases aligning to TRBD1. This CDR3 is 14 amino acids long. Trimming at V came to 1 base and at J to 2 bases, leaving 3 bases not matched to a gene. Germline V CDR1 and CDR2: SGHDT, YYEEEE.

This clonotype was counted many times. A read error may account for a junction end that differs from germline. The V call is TRBV12-5, the J call TRBJ2-7; D possibly matches TRBD1 or TRBD2 (5 bases each). Germline loops: CDR1 LGHNT, CDR2 FRNRAP. The CDR3 sequence is 15 residues long. DNA of the CDR3: TGTGCTAGTGGTTTGGTACGGGGCAGCTCCTACGAACAGTACTTC. Residues: CASGLVRGSSYEQYF.

This clonotype was picked up many times. This rearrangement joins TRBV27 to TRBJ2-7; no clear D gene. Germline V gene lookup returns CDR1 MNHEY and CDR2 SMNVEV (reference sequence). V lost 3 bases, J lost 3 bases, and 12 bases lay in between. The CDR3 loop spans 14 amino acids. The CDR3 loop reads CASSFSVGGYEQYF. The CDR3 DNA sequence: TGTGCCAGCAGTTTCTCTGTGGGCGGCTACGAGCAGTACTTC.

This clonotype was detected many times. The V gene is TRBV11-3, the J gene TRBJ2-1; the D gene is possibly TRBD1 (6 bases). The CDR3 runs to 15 residues. Germline V gene sequence: CDR1 SGHNT, CDR2 YENEEA. Trimming stripped 5 bases from V and 2 bases from J, with 13 bases between. The CDR3 DNA reads TGTGCCAGCAGCCCCCTCAGGGGCCCCTACAATGAGCAGTTCTTC. Protein sequence: CASSPLRGPYNEQFF. The full variable domain, completed using reference TRBV11-3 and TRBJ2-1, is EAGVVQSPRYKIIEKKQPVAFWCNPISGHNTLYWYLQNLGQGPELLIRYENEEAVDDSQLPKDRFSAERLKGVDSTLKIQPAELGDSAVYLCASSPLRGPYNEQFFGPGTRLTVL.

This clonotype was detected ten times or more. The V gene is TRBV12-3 or TRBV12-4, the J gene TRBJ2-7; 12 positions match TRBD2. Trimming took 5 bases from V and 5 from J; bases not matched to a gene: 4. CDR3 length: 14 residues. CDR3 sequence: CASSATSGSNEQYF. CDR3 DNA: TGTGCCAGCAGTGCGACTAGCGGGAGTAACGAGCAGTACTTC.

This clonotype was seen only a few times. This sequence joins TRBV28 and TRBJ2-2; 8 nucleotides align to TRBD2. Unmatched junction bases numbered 8, after V lost 6 bases and J lost 5 bases. The CDR3 is made up of 15 amino acids. Germline-derived CDR1 and CDR2 are MDHEN and SYDVKM. The CDR3: CASSTGGEGTGELFF. CDR3 bases: TGTGCCAGCAGCACCGGGGGGGAAGGGACCGGGGAGCTGTTTTTT.

On this clonotype itself: This could be a read error, since a much larger clone is one nucleotide away. The J gene is TRBJ2-1, the V gene TRBV27; 13 nucleotides match TRBD2. This CDR3 has 14 amino acids. V was pared by 6 bases and J by 7 bases, with 3 bases of the junction left unmatched. Germline CDR1 is MNHEY and CDR2 is SMNVEV (reference sequence). The CDR3 sequence is CASRRTSGSNEQFF. The DNA for the CDR3 is TGTGCCAGCAGGCGGACTAGCGGGAGTAATGAGCAGTTCTTC.

This clonotype appeared many times. V gene TRBV27 combines with J gene TRBJ2-2; D gene unclear. The CDR3 is 14 amino acids. The ends were cut back, 3 bases at V and 6 bases at J, with 11 bases in the middle. Germline V gene lookup returns CDR1 MNHEY and CDR2 SMNVEV (reference sequence). The CDR3 region has the DNA TGTGCCAGCAGTTTGGCCCCCGGCGCCGGGGAGCTGTTTTTT. It specifies CASSLAPGAGELFF.

The chain employs TRBV10-3 and TRBJ2-7; 8 bases align to TRBD1. CDR1 is ENHRY and CDR2 is SYGVKD in the germline V gene. The CDR3 has 13 residues. The ends lost 6 bases at V and 0 bases at J; junction bases unmatched: 1. Here the CDR3 reads CAIRTGGSYEQYF. CDR3 DNA sequence: TGTGCCATCAGAACAGGGGGCTCCTACGAGCAGTACTTC.

The sample holds many counts of this clonotype. This chain joins TRBV12-3 or TRBV12-4 and TRBJ2-3; 7 bases line up with TRBD2. The CDR3 is 16 amino acids. V lost 1 base, J lost 5 bases, and 9 bases stayed unmatched. For the CDR3, the DNA is TGTGCCAGCAGTTTAGGTCTTGCGGGAGTGGGAGATACGCAGTATTTT. Translating it yields CASSLGLAGVGDTQYF.